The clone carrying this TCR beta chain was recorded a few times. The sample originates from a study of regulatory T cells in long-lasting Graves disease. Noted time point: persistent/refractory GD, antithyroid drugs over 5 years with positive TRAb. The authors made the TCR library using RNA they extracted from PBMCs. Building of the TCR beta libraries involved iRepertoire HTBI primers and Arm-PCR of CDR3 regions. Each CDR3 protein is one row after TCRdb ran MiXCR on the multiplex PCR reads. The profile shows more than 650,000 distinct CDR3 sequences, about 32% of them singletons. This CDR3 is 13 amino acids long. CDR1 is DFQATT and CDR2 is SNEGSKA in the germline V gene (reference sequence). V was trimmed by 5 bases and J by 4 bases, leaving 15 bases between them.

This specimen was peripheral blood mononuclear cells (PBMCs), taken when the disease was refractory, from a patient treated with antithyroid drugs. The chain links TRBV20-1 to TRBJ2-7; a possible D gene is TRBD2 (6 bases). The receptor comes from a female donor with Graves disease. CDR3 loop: CSAFLSGGYEQYF. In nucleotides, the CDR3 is TGCAGTGCTTTCCTTAGCGGAGGGTACGAGCAGTACTTC.